The clone carrying this T cell receptor (beta chain) was detected once. Profiling relied on immunoSEQ multiplex PCR, and the TCRdb table lists in-frame clones only, not all of them. This table has around 380,000 clones, 70% to 90% appearing once. The source of the sample is a study of blood T cell repertoires in COVID-19. Background on the study: Acute-phase and convalescent COVID-19 samples originated in the United States, Italy and Spain.

Trimming removed 4 bases from V and 5 bases from J, with 6 bases in between. The CDR3 runs 10 residues. Germline V gives CDR1 DFQATT, CDR2 SNEGSKA (reference sequence). Which cohort a participant joined came from the clinical history participants gave. Symptom resolution, clearance, or two negative PCRs marked the recovered donors of Cohort 3. The chain employs TRBV20-1 and TRBJ2-7; D remains ambiguous. Sequences were obtained from PBMCs or T cells enriched from blood (not recorded which). The source of this sequence is a man younger than 40 who had recovered from COVID-19. CDR3: CSATKNEQYF. The CDR3 DNA follows: TGCAGTGCTACTAAGAACGAGCAGTACTTC.